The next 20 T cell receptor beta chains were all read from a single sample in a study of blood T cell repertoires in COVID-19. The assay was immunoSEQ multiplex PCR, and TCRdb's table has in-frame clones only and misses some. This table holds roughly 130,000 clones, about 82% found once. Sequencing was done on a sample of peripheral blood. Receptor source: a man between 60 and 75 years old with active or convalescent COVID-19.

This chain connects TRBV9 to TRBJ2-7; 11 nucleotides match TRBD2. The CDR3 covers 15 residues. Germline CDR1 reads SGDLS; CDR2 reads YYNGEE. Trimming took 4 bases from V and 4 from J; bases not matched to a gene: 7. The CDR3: CASSTGGLAEYEQYF. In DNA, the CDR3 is TGTGCCAGCAGCACCGGGGGACTAGCGGAGTACGAGCAGTACTTC.

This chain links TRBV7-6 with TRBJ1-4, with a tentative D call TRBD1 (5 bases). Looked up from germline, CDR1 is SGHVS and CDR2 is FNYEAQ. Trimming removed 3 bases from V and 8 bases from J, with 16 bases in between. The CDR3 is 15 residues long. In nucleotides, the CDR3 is TGTGCCAGCAGCTTCGCGGACGGATGGGGCGAAAAACTGTTTTTT. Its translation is CASSFADGWGEKLFF.

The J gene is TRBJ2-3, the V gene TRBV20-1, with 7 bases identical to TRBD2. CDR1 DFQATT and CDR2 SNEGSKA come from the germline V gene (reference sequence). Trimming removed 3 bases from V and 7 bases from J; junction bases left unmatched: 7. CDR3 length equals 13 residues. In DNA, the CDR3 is TGCAGTGCTAGTACGGGAGGAAGTAATACGCAGTATTTT. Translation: CSASTGGSNTQYF.

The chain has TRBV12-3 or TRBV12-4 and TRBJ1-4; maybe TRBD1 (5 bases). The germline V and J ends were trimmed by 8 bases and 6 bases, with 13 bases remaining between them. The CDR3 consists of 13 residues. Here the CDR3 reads CASWRGVDEKLFF. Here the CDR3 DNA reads TGTGCCAGCTGGAGGGGAGTAGATGAAAAACTGTTTTTT.

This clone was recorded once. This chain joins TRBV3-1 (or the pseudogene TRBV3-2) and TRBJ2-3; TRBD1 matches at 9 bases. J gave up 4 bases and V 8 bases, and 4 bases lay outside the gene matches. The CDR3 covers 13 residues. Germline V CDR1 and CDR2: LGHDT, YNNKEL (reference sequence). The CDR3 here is CASGQGMSDTQYF. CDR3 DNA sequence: TGTGCCAGCGGACAGGGGATGTCAGATACGCAGTATTTT.

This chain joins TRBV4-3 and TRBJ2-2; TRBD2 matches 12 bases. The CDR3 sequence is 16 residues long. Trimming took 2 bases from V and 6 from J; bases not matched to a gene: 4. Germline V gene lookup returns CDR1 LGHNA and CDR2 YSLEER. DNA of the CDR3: TGCGCCAGCAGCCAACCCCGACTAGCGGGGGCCGGGGAGCTGTTTTTT. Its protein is CASSQPRLAGAGELFF.

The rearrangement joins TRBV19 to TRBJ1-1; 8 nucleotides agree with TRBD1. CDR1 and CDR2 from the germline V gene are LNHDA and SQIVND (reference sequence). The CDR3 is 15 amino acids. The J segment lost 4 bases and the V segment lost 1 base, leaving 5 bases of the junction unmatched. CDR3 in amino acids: CASSIAPTGGTEAFF. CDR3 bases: TGTGCCAGTAGTATAGCTCCTACAGGGGGCACTGAAGCTTTCTTT.

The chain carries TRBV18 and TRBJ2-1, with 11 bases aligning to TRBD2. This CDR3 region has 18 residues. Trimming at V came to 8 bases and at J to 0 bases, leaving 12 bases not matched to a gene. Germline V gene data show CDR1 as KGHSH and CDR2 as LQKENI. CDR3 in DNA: TGTGCCAGCGAAACGGGACTAGCGGACCGTACCTCCTACAATGAGCAGTTCTTC. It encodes CASETGLADRTSYNEQFF.

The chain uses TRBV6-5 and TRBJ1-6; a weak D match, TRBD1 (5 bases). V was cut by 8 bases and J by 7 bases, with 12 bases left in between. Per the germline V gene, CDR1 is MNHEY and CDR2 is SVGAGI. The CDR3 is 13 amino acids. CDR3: CASQRGKNSPLHF. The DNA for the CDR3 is TGTGCCAGCCAAAGGGGCAAGAATTCACCCCTCCACTTT.

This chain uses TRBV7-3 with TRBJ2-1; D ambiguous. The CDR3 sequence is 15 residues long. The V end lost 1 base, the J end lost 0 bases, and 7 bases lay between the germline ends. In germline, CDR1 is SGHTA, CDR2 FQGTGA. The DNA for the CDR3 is TGTGCCAGCAGCTTAAGAGAAACCTCCTACAATGAGCAGTTCTTC. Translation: CASSLRETSYNEQFF.

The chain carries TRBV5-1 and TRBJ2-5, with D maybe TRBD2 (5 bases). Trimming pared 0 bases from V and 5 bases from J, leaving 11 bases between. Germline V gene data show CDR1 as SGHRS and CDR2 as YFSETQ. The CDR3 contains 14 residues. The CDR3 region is CASSLGRVRETQYF. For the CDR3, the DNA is TGCGCCAGCAGCTTGGGGCGGGTGAGGGAGACCCAGTACTTC.

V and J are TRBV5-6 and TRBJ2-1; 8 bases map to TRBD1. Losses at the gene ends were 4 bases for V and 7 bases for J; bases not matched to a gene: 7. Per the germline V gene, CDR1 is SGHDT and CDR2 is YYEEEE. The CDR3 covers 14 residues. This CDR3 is CASSRDRGKNEQFF. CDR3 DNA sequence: TGTGCCAGCAGCCGTGACAGGGGTAAGAATGAGCAGTTCTTC.

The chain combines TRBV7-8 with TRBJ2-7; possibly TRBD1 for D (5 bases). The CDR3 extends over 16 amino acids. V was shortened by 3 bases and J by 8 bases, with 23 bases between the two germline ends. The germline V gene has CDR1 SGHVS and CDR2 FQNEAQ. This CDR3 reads CASSLSTVLPPKKQYF. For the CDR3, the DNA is TGTGCCAGCAGCTTGTCGACAGTTTTACCCCCTAAGAAGCAGTACTTC.

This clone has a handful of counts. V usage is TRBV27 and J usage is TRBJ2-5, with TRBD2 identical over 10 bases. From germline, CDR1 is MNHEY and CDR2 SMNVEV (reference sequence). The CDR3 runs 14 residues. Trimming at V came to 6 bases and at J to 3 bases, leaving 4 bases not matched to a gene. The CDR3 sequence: CASSGLAEEETQYF. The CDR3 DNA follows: TGTGCCAGCAGCGGACTAGCGGAGGAAGAGACCCAGTACTTC.

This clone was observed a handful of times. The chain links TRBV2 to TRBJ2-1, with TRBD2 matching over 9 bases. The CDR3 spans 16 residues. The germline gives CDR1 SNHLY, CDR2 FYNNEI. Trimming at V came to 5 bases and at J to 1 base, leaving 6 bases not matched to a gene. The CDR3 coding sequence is TGTGCCAGCAGTACACCGGGACTAGCTTCCTACAATGAGCAGTTCTTC. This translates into CASSTPGLASYNEQFF.

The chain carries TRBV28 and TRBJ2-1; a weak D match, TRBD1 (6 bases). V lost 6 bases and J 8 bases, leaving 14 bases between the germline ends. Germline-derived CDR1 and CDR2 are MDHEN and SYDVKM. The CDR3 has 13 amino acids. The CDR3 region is CASSHQGSDEQFF. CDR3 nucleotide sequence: TGTGCCAGCAGCCATCAGGGGAGCGATGAGCAGTTCTTC.

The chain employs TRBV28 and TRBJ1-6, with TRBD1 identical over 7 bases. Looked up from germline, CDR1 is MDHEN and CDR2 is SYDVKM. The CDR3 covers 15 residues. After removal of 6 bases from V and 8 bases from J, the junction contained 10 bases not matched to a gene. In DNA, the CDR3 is TGTGCCAGCAGATTGACAGGGCAAGATCATTCACCCCTCCACTTT. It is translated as CASRLTGQDHSPLHF.

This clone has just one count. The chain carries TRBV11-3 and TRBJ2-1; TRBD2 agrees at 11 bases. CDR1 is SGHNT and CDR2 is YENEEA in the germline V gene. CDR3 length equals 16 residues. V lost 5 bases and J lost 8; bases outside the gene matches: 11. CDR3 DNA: TGTGCCAGCAGCCGTCGGACTAGCGGGTTGAGGGATGAGCAGTTCTTC. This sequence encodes CASSRRTSGLRDEQFF.

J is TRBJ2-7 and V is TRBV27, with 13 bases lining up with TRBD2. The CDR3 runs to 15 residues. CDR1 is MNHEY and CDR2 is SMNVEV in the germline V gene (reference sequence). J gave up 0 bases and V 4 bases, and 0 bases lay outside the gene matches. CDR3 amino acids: CASSWTSGGSYEQYF. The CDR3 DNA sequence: TGTGCCAGCAGTTGGACTAGCGGGGGCTCCTACGAGCAGTACTTC.

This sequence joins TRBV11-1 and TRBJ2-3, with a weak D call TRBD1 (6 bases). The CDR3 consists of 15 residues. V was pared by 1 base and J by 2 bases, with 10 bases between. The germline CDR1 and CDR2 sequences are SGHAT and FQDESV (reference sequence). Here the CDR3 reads CASSLGTGYTDTQYF. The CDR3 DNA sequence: TGTGCCAGCAGCTTAGGAACAGGGTACACAGATACGCAGTATTTT.